What follows is one T cell receptor beta chain and its context. In the authors' workflow: From reference gene primer amplification, estimates of nucleated cell counts were derived. Repertoires were generated with immunoSEQ multiplex PCR, while TCRdb's copy carries only in-frame clones and drops some. V and J calls and clone size are those listed in that table; D and trimming were worked out from the DNA. The data contain about 170,000 clones, roughly 86% of them seen just once; the ten biggest clones take up 7.5% to 8%. The data stem from a study of blood T cell repertoires in COVID-19. The overall study: The samples span acute and convalescent COVID-19 from the United States, Italy and Spain. Nucleic acid was either cDNA or gDNA, and it came from T cells, B-cell-depleted T cells, or PBMCs.

The CDR3 is made up of 18 amino acids. Sequenced input: peripheral blood. The chain carries TRBV21-1 and TRBJ1-2; the listed D gene, TRBD1, was not tested against the DNA. TRBV21-1 counts as a pseudogene. This TCR was sampled from a man between 35 and 55 years old who had recovered from COVID-19. The CDR3: CASSKALMGQLATYGYTF. The CDR3 DNA follows: TGTGCCAGCAGCAAAGCGCTTATGGGACAGCTAGCCACTTATGGCTACACCTTC.